This section outlines one T cell receptor beta chain sequence together with its context. The data are from a study of cytomegalovirus exposure and HLA in healthy donors. V was clipped by 0 bases and J by 2 bases; unmatched bases: 5. Germline V gene sequence: CDR1 SGDLS, CDR2 YYNGEE. The CDR3 runs 16 residues. In the PCR, 60 Vbeta and 13 Jbeta primers were used. Sequencing used immunoSEQ multiplex PCR; TCRdb keeps in-frame clones, though not all of them. Of roughly 130,000 clones listed, under 70% are singletons. What was sequenced was PBMCs. The chain uses TRBV9 and TRBJ2-3; 8 bases are shared with TRBD1. This clonotype originated in a man between 18 and 29 years old in good health and CMV-seronegative. The CDR3: CASSVVPDRATDTQYF. In DNA, the CDR3 is TGTGCCAGCAGCGTAGTCCCGGACAGGGCCACAGATACGCAGTATTTT.